This entry concerns a single T cell receptor beta chain. This sample was taken from a study of blood T cell repertoires in COVID-19. Study at large: Whether acute or convalescent, the COVID-19 samples came from the United States, Italy and Spain.

J gave up 6 bases and V 4 bases, and 3 bases lay outside the gene matches. CDR1 and CDR2 from the germline V gene are KGHSH and LQKENI. This CDR3 has 14 residues. How the authors handled the data: Using reference gene primer amplification, nucleated cell counts were estimated. Sequenced by immunoSEQ multiplex PCR; TCRdb stores in-frame clones only, minus some. For V, J and clone size, that table is used; D and trimming come from the DNA. Seen here are some 390,000 clones, about 89% observed once, and the top ten hold roughly 2%. This clonotype originated in a woman aged 55-69 years with COVID-19, enrolled during active disease. The chain combines TRBV18 with TRBJ1-6, with 7 bases aligning to TRBD1. Sequenced input: peripheral blood. The CDR3 loop is CASSQGTANSPLHF. The DNA for the CDR3 is TGTGCCAGCTCACAGGGGACAGCTAATTCACCCCTCCACTTT.